The 28 T cell receptor beta chains given below trace back to one sample, sequenced in a study of shared clonotypes between healthy human individuals. Libraries were prepared by immunoSEQ multiplex PCR; TCRdb keeps only in-frame clonotypes and omits some of them. The sample has 2 million to 3 million clones; 80% to 95% are singletons. Sequenced material: naive CD4+ T cells from PBMCs. Subset: CD45RA+ positively selected. Receptor source: a man younger than 35 in good health. Some clones in this sample may be carry-over from other donors' samples.

The V gene is TRBV19, the J gene TRBJ1-4; 7 positions match TRBD1. The V segment lost 4 bases and the J segment 5 bases; nucleotides outside the gene matches: 7. The V gene's germline CDR1 is LNHDA and CDR2 SQIVND (reference sequence). The CDR3 loop spans 15 amino acids. In DNA form, the CDR3 reads TGTGCCAGTAGTAGGCGGGGACAGCCGAATGAAAAACTGTTTTTT. Translation gives CASSRRGQPNEKLFF.

Here the CDR3 DNA reads TGTGCCAGCAGTGAGTACCTCTACACCTACAATGAGCAGTTCTTC. Protein sequence: CASSEYLYTYNEQFF. V usage is TRBV2 and J usage is TRBJ2-1; D gene unclear. This CDR3 spans 15 amino acids. V dropped 3 bases and J dropped 2 bases, with 11 bases sitting between them. CDR1 and CDR2 from the germline V gene are SNHLY and FYNNEI.

The chain combines TRBV5-6 with TRBJ1-2; TRBD1 agrees at 7 bases. This CDR3 spans 14 amino acids. V lost 1 base and J lost 6; bases outside the gene matches: 6. Germline CDR1 is SGHDT and CDR2 is YYEEEE. The CDR3 region is CASSLTDRVDGYTF. The CDR3 DNA reads as TGTGCCAGCAGCTTGACCGACAGGGTGGATGGCTACACCTTC. The variable domain in full, with the rest retrieved from reference TRBV5-6 and TRBJ1-2, is DAGVTQSPTHLIKTRGQQVTLRCSPKSGHDTVSWYQQALGQGPQFIFQYYEEEERQRGNFPDRFSGHQFPNYSSELNVNALLLGDSALYLCASSLTDRVDGYTFGSGTRLTVV.

With regard to this clone: The sample has other DNA sequences that encode this CDR3 too. V is TRBV6-1 and J is TRBJ2-1; D uncertain. The CDR3 covers 13 residues. Looked up from germline, CDR1 is MNHNS and CDR2 is SASEGT. The ends were cut back, 1 base at V and 10 bases at J, with 11 bases in the middle. CDR3 sequence (DNA): TGTGCCAGCAGTGAAGGTCTGGCCAGGGAGCAGTTCTTC. Protein product: CASSEGLAREQFF.

The count of this clone is one. The chain joins TRBV5-6 to TRBJ2-1, with a weak D call TRBD1 (5 bases). This CDR3 has 16 residues. CDR1 and CDR2 from the germline V gene are SGHDT and YYEEEE. V was clipped by 4 bases and J by 2 bases, with 16 bases between them. CDR3 sequence reads: CASSLPQAKPYNEQFF. The CDR3, as DNA: TGTGCCAGCAGCCTGCCACAGGCCAAACCCTACAATGAGCAGTTCTTC.

Only a few counts were recorded for this clone. The rearrangement joins TRBV6-5 to TRBJ1-1; 8 positions match TRBD1. Germline lookup yields CDR1 MNHEY and CDR2 SVGAGI. The V gene end was trimmed by 2 bases and the J gene end by 8 bases; junction bases not matched to a gene: 4. This CDR3 has 13 residues. In DNA, the CDR3 is TGTGCCAGCAGTTACGACAGGGGTCCCGAAGCTTTCTTT. Protein: CASSYDRGPEAFF.

The chain links TRBV5-1 to TRBJ2-3; a possible D gene is TRBD2 (6 bases). Trimming stripped 0 bases from V and 4 bases from J, with 6 bases between. The CDR3 totals 13 residues. Germline values: CDR1 SGHRS, CDR2 YFSETQ. The DNA of the CDR3 is TGCGCCAGCAGCTTGGGGGAGGCAGATACGCAGTATTTT. This translates into CASSLGEADTQYF.

The chain carries TRBV6-5 and TRBJ2-3; perhaps TRBD1 as D (5 bases). CDR3 length: 11 residues. CDR1 is MNHEY, CDR2 SVGAGI, per germline. V was trimmed by 7 bases and J by 6 bases, leaving 8 bases between them. The CDR3 loop is CASTNRDTQYF. The CDR3, as DNA: TGTGCCAGCACCAACAGGGATACGCAGTATTTT.

The gene calls are TRBV27 and TRBJ2-6; 9 bases line up with TRBD1. Germline-derived CDR1 and CDR2 are MNHEY and SMNVEV (reference sequence). V shed 6 bases and J 1 base; nucleotides not matched to a gene: 10. The CDR3 runs 18 residues. CDR3 nucleotide sequence: TGTGCCAGCAGCTTAGTTTGGACAGGGGTTTCTGGGGCCAACGTCCTGACTTTC. It encodes CASSLVWTGVSGANVLTF.

The genes are TRBV11-2 and TRBJ2-1; D unclear. Trimming left V 5 bases short and J 3 bases short, with 5 bases between. The CDR3 covers 12 residues. Germline V gives CDR1 SGHAT, CDR2 FQNNGV. In DNA, the CDR3 is TGTGCCAGCAGCCCGGACTACAATGAGCAGTTCTTC. Its translation is CASSPDYNEQFF.

The J gene is TRBJ2-7, the V gene TRBV28; TRBD1 aligns across 10 bases. V was pared by 7 bases and J by 7 bases, with 13 bases of the junction left unmatched. In germline, CDR1 is MDHEN, CDR2 SYDVKM. The CDR3 consists of 15 residues. CDR3 bases: TGTGCCAGCAAGAAGGGCGGGACAGGGGAACAGGAGCAGTACTTC. Translation gives CASKKGGTGEQEQYF.

This chain's CDR3 is CASYPGGSGNTIYF. The CDR3 bases are TGTGCCAGTTACCCCGGGGGCTCTGGAAACACCATATATTTT. The V call is TRBV19, the J call TRBJ1-3; D possibly corresponds to TRBD1 (5 bases). The CDR3 runs to 14 residues. The germline V and J ends were trimmed by 8 bases and 0 bases, with 11 bases remaining between them. Germline V gives CDR1 LNHDA, CDR2 SQIVND (reference sequence). The whole variable domain, remainder taken from reference TRBV19 and TRBJ1-3, is DGGITQSPKYLFRKEGQNVTLSCEQNLNHDAMYWYRQDPGQGLRLIYYSQIVNDFQKGDIAEGYSVSREKKESFPLTVTSAQKNPTAFYLCASYPGGSGNTIYFGEGSWLTVV.

The rearrangement uses TRBV5-1 and TRBJ2-2; 9 bases align to TRBD2. Trimming removed 8 bases from V and 6 bases from J; junction bases left unmatched: 11. The CDR3 loop spans 15 amino acids. CDR1 is SGHRS and CDR2 is YFSETQ in the germline V gene. Here the CDR3 reads CASGGGRAVSGELFF. The CDR3 bases are TGCGCCAGTGGCGGCGGGAGGGCCGTGTCCGGGGAGCTGTTTTTT.

The chain uses TRBV7-8 and TRBJ2-1; TRBD2 matches 15 bases. Trimming cost V 5 bases and J 5 bases; bases outside gene matches: 16. Germline assignment: CDR1 SGHVS and CDR2 FQNEAQ. This CDR3 has 20 amino acids. The CDR3 coding sequence is TGTGCCAGCAGCCACGAGGGACTAGCGGGAGGAAGCGCGATGGACAATGAGCAGTTCTTC. Amino acids: CASSHEGLAGGSAMDNEQFF. Based on the CDR3 plus reference TRBV7-8 and TRBJ2-1, the full variable domain is GAGVSQSPRYKVAKRGQDVALRCDPISGHVSLFWYQQALGQGPEFLTYFQNEAQLDKSGLPSDRFFAERPEGSVSTLKIQRTQQEDSAVYLCASSHEGLAGGSAMDNEQFFGPGTRLTVL.

V and J are TRBV7-3 and TRBJ2-1; unclear D gene. The CDR3 contains 15 residues. The V end was cut by 2 bases, the J end by 3 bases, with 11 bases between. Germline values: CDR1 SGHTA, CDR2 FQGTGA. This chain's CDR3 is CASSLFGGSYNEQFF. CDR3 DNA sequence: TGTGCCAGCAGCTTATTCGGCGGAAGCTACAATGAGCAGTTCTTC.

The chain recombines TRBV29-1 with TRBJ2-1; a possible D gene is TRBD2 (5 bases). Germline lookup yields CDR1 SQVTM and CDR2 ANQGSEA. This CDR3 is 16 amino acids long. V was trimmed by 6 bases and J by 2 bases, leaving 20 bases between them. This CDR3 is CSVYIRGGPTYNEQFF. As DNA, the CDR3 is TGCAGCGTCTACATCCGAGGAGGCCCCACCTACAATGAGCAGTTCTTC.

The rearrangement joins TRBV10-2 to TRBJ2-7; the D gene is possibly TRBD1 (5 bases). CDR1 is WSHSY and CDR2 is SAAADI in the germline V gene. The CDR3 consists of 16 residues. The V gene lost 3 bases and the J gene lost 1 base, with 16 bases spanning the gap. The CDR3: CASSDSGGRGSYEQYF. In DNA form, the CDR3 reads TGCGCCAGCAGTGATTCGGGTGGTAGGGGTTCCTACGAGCAGTACTTC.

The chain recombines TRBV5-4 with TRBJ1-4, with a weak D call TRBD1 (6 bases). CDR1 SGHNT and CDR2 YYREEE come from the germline V gene (reference sequence). Trimming stripped 0 bases from V and 7 bases from J, with 13 bases between. The CDR3 is 15 residues long. CDR3 DNA: TGTGCCAGCAGCTTGGATGGGGGCGCGGGTGAAAAACTGTTTTTT. Translated, it gives CASSLDGGAGEKLFF.

This clone was recorded only once. V gene TRBV5-1 combines with J gene TRBJ2-7; perhaps TRBD2 as D (5 bases). The V gene's germline CDR1 is SGHRS and CDR2 YFSETQ. Trimming took 0 bases from V and 4 from J, leaving 11 bases between them. The CDR3 has 14 residues. CDR3 nucleotides: TGCGCCAGCAGCTTGGATGAGGGCGCGTACGAGCAGTACTTC. Translation: CASSLDEGAYEQYF.

In DNA, the CDR3 is TGTGCCAGCAGTGTCCCCCTTAGGGACACCGGGGAGCTGTTTTTT. It encodes CASSVPLRDTGELFF. The chain uses TRBV6-1 and TRBJ2-2, with D uncertain. The germline V and J ends were trimmed by 4 bases and 3 bases, with 12 bases remaining between them. This CDR3 spans 15 amino acids. The germline gives CDR1 MNHNS, CDR2 SASEGT.

The rearrangement links TRBV19 to TRBJ2-7, with 7 positions matching TRBD1. In germline, CDR1 is LNHDA, CDR2 SQIVND (reference sequence). The junction had 7 bases not matched to a gene; V was cut back by 7 bases and J by 4 bases. CDR3 length: 13 amino acids. The CDR3 spells CASTPTGAYEQYF. The CDR3 region has the DNA TGTGCCAGTACCCCCACAGGGGCATACGAGCAGTACTTC.

V gene TRBV10-3 combines with J gene TRBJ2-1, with D perhaps TRBD2 (6 bases). With 10 bases removed from V and 6 bases from J, the gap between germline ends came to 10 bases. The CDR3 extends over 11 amino acids. Per the germline V gene, CDR1 is ENHRY and CDR2 is SYGVKD. In nucleotides, the CDR3 is TGTGCCACAGCGGGCCCCAATGAGCAGTTCTTC. It specifies CATAGPNEQFF.

The rearrangement links TRBV5-6 to TRBJ2-1; D is perhaps TRBD2 (6 bases). Trimming cost V 1 base and J 10 bases, with 12 bases left between them. This CDR3 is built from 13 residues. Per germline, CDR1 SGHDT and CDR2 YYEEEE. The DNA for the CDR3 is TGTGCCAGCAGCTTGTACTCGGCGGGGGAGCAGTTCTTC. Protein product: CASSLYSAGEQFF. Full variable domain (outside the CDR3, taken from reference TRBV5-6 and TRBJ2-1): DAGVTQSPTHLIKTRGQQVTLRCSPKSGHDTVSWYQQALGQGPQFIFQYYEEEERQRGNFPDRFSGHQFPNYSSELNVNALLLGDSALYLCASSLYSAGEQFFGPGTRLTVL.

The DNA of the CDR3 is TGTGCCAGCAGACCGGGACACCTCCAAGAGACCCAGTACTTC. It encodes CASRPGHLQETQYF. V and J are TRBV6-5 and TRBJ2-5, with a weak D call TRBD1 (6 bases). Germline CDR1 and CDR2: MNHEY and SVGAGI. This CDR3 spans 14 amino acids. V was trimmed by 6 bases and J by 1 base, leaving 12 bases between them.

This clone has only one observation. J is TRBJ1-5 and V is TRBV6-6, with D perhaps TRBD1 (6 bases). The CDR3 spans 13 residues. Trimming left V 6 bases short and J 3 bases short, with 9 bases between. CDR1 and CDR2 (germline): MNHNY, SVGAGI (reference sequence). The CDR3 DNA reads TGTGCCAGCAGGCGACAGGTCAATCAGCCCCAGCATTTT. Translated, it gives CASRRQVNQPQHF.

In its sample, this clone was seen once. This sequence joins TRBV6-5 and TRBJ2-5, with 7 bases aligning to TRBD2. CDR1 and CDR2 from the germline V gene are MNHEY and SVGAGI. J gave up 3 bases and V 2 bases, and 9 bases lay outside the gene matches. The CDR3 sequence is 16 residues long. CDR3 bases: TGTGCCAGCAGTTACAGGGGCGGGAGAATTGAAGAGACCCAGTACTTC. As protein: CASSYRGGRIEETQYF.

This chain joins TRBV28 and TRBJ1-1; D is uncertain. Germline V lookup: CDR1 MDHEN, CDR2 SYDVKM. V was shortened by 2 bases and J by 2 bases, with 9 bases between the two germline ends. The CDR3 is 14 residues long. CDR3 amino acids: CASSLPASNTEAFF. For the CDR3, the DNA is TGTGCCAGCAGTTTACCAGCCTCCAACACTGAAGCTTTCTTT.

The CDR3 sequence is CASSAREGIRYNEQFF. The CDR3 nucleotides read TGTGCCAGCAGCGCCCGGGAGGGGATTCGATACAATGAGCAGTTCTTC. The chain combines TRBV7-9 with TRBJ2-1; 8 positions agree with TRBD2. V shed 5 bases and J 4 bases; nucleotides not matched to a gene: 10. The CDR3 is made up of 16 amino acids. Per germline, CDR1 SEHNR and CDR2 FQNEAQ (reference sequence).